A single sample gave rise to the 2 T cell receptor beta chains below, sequenced in a study of blood T cell repertoires in COVID-19. Sequencing was performed with immunoSEQ multiplex PCR; in TCRdb, only in-frame clones are kept and a portion is missing. The sample contains some 190,000 clones, 60% to 85% of which appear only once. Sequenced: peripheral blood. These receptors all stem from a woman between 50 and 59 years old with active or convalescent COVID-19.

V and J are TRBV5-4 and TRBJ2-1, with 8 bases that match TRBD2. The CDR3 spans 13 residues. Germline lookup yields CDR1 SGHNT and CDR2 YYREEE (reference sequence). Trimming cost V 2 bases and J 10 bases; bases outside gene matches: 5. The CDR3 DNA is TGTGCCAGCAGCTTCAGCACTAGCGGAGAGCAGTTCTTC. Protein product: CASSFSTSGEQFF.

The chain has TRBV19 and TRBJ2-7, with TRBD1 identical over 7 bases. CDR1 LNHDA and CDR2 SQIVND come from the germline V gene (reference sequence). V lost 4 bases to trimming and J lost 1 base; unmatched junction nucleotides: 16. The length of the CDR3 is 18 residues. CDR3 nucleotide sequence: TGTGCCAGTAGTAGTCAGGGGGTCGGGACAGCTGCTTCCTACGAGCAGTACTTC. Its translation: CASSSQGVGTAASYEQYF.